A single sample gave rise to the 24 T cell receptor beta chains below, sequenced in a study of shared clonotypes between healthy human individuals. Generated by immunoSEQ multiplex PCR, the TCRdb table keeps only in-frame clones and is missing some. Of about 2.4 million clones in the sample, roughly 93% were seen once. Sequences were obtained from naive CD4+ T cells from PBMCs. Subset of the sample: CD45RA+ positively selected. These receptors all come from a man aged 18 to 30 in good health. Some clones in this sample may be carry-over from other donors' samples.

The chain couples TRBV29-1 to TRBJ1-1; TRBD1 is a possible D gene (5 bases). CDR3 length: 14 residues. Trimming took off 4 bases at V and 3 bases at J, with 15 bases between the two ends. Germline values: CDR1 SQVTM, CDR2 ANQGSEA. The CDR3 spells CSVAVAGGYTEAFF. CDR3 nucleotide sequence: TGCAGCGTTGCGGTCGCGGGGGGGTACACTGAAGCTTTCTTT.

This chain links TRBV18 with TRBJ1-1; no firm D call. Germline CDR1 and CDR2: KGHSH and LQKENI. Trimming took off 4 bases at V and 1 base at J, with 10 bases between the two ends. This CDR3 is 14 amino acids long. CDR3 loop: CASSLQSSNTEAFF. CDR3 in DNA: TGTGCCAGCTCACTACAGAGCTCGAACACTGAAGCTTTCTTT. The full variable domain, its missing parts supplied by reference TRBV18 and TRBJ1-1, is NAGVMQNPRHLVRRRGQEARLRCSPMKGHSHVYWYRQLPEEGLKFMVYLQKENIIDESGMPKERFSAEFPKEGPSILRIQQVVRGDSAAYFCASSLQSSNTEAFFGQGTRLTVV.

The genes are TRBV28 and TRBJ2-7, with a weak D call TRBD1 (6 bases). Germline V lookup: CDR1 MDHEN, CDR2 SYDVKM. Deletions cut 5 bases from V and 3 bases from J, with 17 bases between. The CDR3 is made up of 15 amino acids. CDR3 region: CASSPQGSAYYEQYF. CDR3 nucleotide sequence: TGTGCCAGCAGTCCTCAGGGGAGTGCTTACTACGAGCAGTACTTC. Filled out from reference TRBV28 and TRBJ2-7, the complete variable domain reads DVKVTQSSRYLVKRTGEKVFLECVQDMDHENMFWYRQDPGLGLRLIYFSYDVKMKEKGDIPEGYSVSREKKERFSLILESASTNQTSMYLCASSPQGSAYYEQYFGPGTRLTVT.

This chain links TRBV7-9 with TRBJ1-1; no clear D gene. V was clipped by 3 bases and J by 4 bases, with 12 bases between them. Germline CDR1 is SEHNR and CDR2 is FQNEAQ (reference sequence). The CDR3 is 14 residues long. The CDR3 loop is CASSFSGRPTEAFF. The CDR3 DNA reads as TGTGCCAGCAGCTTTTCCGGCAGGCCCACTGAAGCTTTCTTT.

In the case of this clone: Other DNA sequences from this sample encode an identical CDR3 as well. The chain carries TRBV18 and TRBJ1-1; the D gene is possibly TRBD1 (5 bases). The CDR3 is made up of 13 amino acids. The germline V and J ends were trimmed by 3 bases and 2 bases, with 7 bases remaining between them. Germline CDR1 is KGHSH and CDR2 is LQKENI. CDR3 bases: TGTGCCAGCTCACCGACAGAAAACACTGAAGCTTTCTTT. This gives the protein CASSPTENTEAFF. Combining the CDR3 with reference TRBV18 and TRBJ1-1 gives the whole variable domain NAGVMQNPRHLVRRRGQEARLRCSPMKGHSHVYWYRQLPEEGLKFMVYLQKENIIDESGMPKERFSAEFPKEGPSILRIQQVVRGDSAAYFCASSPTENTEAFFGQGTRLTVV.

The J gene is TRBJ2-5, the V gene TRBV25-1, with 8 positions matching TRBD2. The J call may be faulty, since TRBJ2-7 better matches the DNA end. Germline CDR1 and CDR2: MGHDK and SYGVNS. The CDR3 spans 15 residues. The chain's CDR3 is CASTHQAGGVYEQYF. CDR3 nucleotide sequence: TGTGCCAGCACCCATCAGGCGGGAGGAGTCTACGAGCAGTACTTC.

The genes are TRBV11-2 and TRBJ2-2; 13 nucleotides align to TRBD2. CDR3 size: 17 residues. After removal of 7 bases from V and 7 bases from J, the junction contained 12 bases not matched to a gene. Looked up from germline, CDR1 is SGHAT and CDR2 is FQNNGV. CDR3 residues: CASKMGTSGKFVGELFF. CDR3 nucleotide sequence: TGTGCCAGCAAGATGGGGACTAGCGGGAAGTTTGTCGGGGAGCTGTTTTTT.

This rearrangement joins TRBV10-3 to TRBJ2-3; TRBD2 matches at 9 bases. CDR1 ENHRY and CDR2 SYGVKD come from the germline V gene. CDR3 length: 16 amino acids. Unmatched junction bases numbered 8, after V lost 6 bases and J lost 1 base. The CDR3 here is CAISDRRTSGTDTQYF. In nucleotides, the CDR3 is TGTGCCATCAGCGACCGCCGGACTAGCGGCACAGATACGCAGTATTTT.

V usage is TRBV18 and J usage is TRBJ2-1, with D possibly being TRBD2 (5 bases). Germline V lookup: CDR1 KGHSH, CDR2 LQKENI. Trimming removed 2 bases at V and 2 bases at J, with 16 bases between. This CDR3 contains 17 residues. The CDR3 protein is CASSPRRTVPPYNEQFF. Written as DNA, the CDR3 is TGTGCCAGCTCACCAAGGAGGACGGTACCTCCCTACAATGAGCAGTTCTTC.

The V and J genes are TRBV7-3 and TRBJ2-5, with D perhaps matching TRBD1 (5 bases). Germline V gives CDR1 SGHTA, CDR2 FQGTGA. The length of the CDR3 is 13 residues. Trimming removed 5 bases at V and 5 bases at J, with 12 bases between. CDR3 in amino acids: CASSPGFRETQYF. As DNA, the CDR3 is TGTGCCAGCAGCCCAGGGTTTAGGGAGACCCAGTACTTC.

The chain has TRBV4-3 and TRBJ1-5; TRBD1 might be the D (6 bases). This CDR3 has 15 amino acids. Trimming pared 0 bases from V and 6 bases from J, leaving 12 bases between. Germline loops: CDR1 LGHNA, CDR2 YSLEER. The CDR3: CASSQDVRGGQPQHF. In DNA form, the CDR3 reads TGCGCCAGCAGCCAAGATGTTAGGGGGGGTCAGCCCCAGCATTTT.

V gene TRBV19 combines with J gene TRBJ2-1, with 9 bases aligning to TRBD2. Germline-derived CDR1 and CDR2 are LNHDA and SQIVND (reference sequence). Trimming at V came to 6 bases and at J to 0 bases, leaving 9 bases not matched to a gene. This CDR3 has 17 residues. This CDR3 is CASSMRASGNSYNEQFF. CDR3 coding DNA: TGTGCCAGTAGCATGCGGGCTAGCGGGAACTCCTACAATGAGCAGTTCTTC.

This chain joins TRBV5-4 and TRBJ1-2, with D perhaps matching TRBD1 (5 bases). Looked up from germline, CDR1 is SGHNT and CDR2 is YYREEE (reference sequence). The length of the CDR3 is 15 residues. The ends were cut back, 0 bases at V and 5 bases at J, with 14 bases in the middle. The CDR3 bases are TGTGCCAGCAGCTTGGACTCGGGGCTGGGTTATGGCTACACCTTC. Protein sequence: CASSLDSGLGYGYTF.

The CDR3 nucleotides read TGTGCCAGCAGCCCCGCAGGGGAGGGACTTAGTTCCGTCCTGACTTTC. It specifies CASSPAGEGLSSVLTF. The genes are TRBV11-1 and TRBJ2-6, with D tentatively TRBD2 (7 bases). Trimming left V 5 bases short and J 12 bases short, with 23 bases between. The germline V gene has CDR1 SGHAT and CDR2 FQDESV (reference sequence). This CDR3 has 16 residues.

The chain employs TRBV6-1 and TRBJ1-5, with D perhaps matching TRBD1 (6 bases). Trimming took 8 bases from V and 7 from J, leaving 18 bases between them. This CDR3 is built from 14 residues. Germline V CDR1 and CDR2: MNHNS, SASEGT. DNA of the CDR3: TGTGCCAGCTGGGGTAAGGAAAGGGGGCAGCCCCAGCATTTT. It yields the protein CASWGKERGQPQHF.

The rearrangement joins TRBV18 to TRBJ2-2, with 12 bases fitting TRBD1. The ends lost 3 bases at V and 3 bases at J; junction bases unmatched: 8. CDR3 length: 18 residues. Germline lookup yields CDR1 KGHSH and CDR2 LQKENI. The CDR3 DNA sequence: TGTGCCAGCTCACCGTTTTCGGGGACAGGGGGCGACACCGGGGAGCTGTTTTTT. It codes for CASSPFSGTGGDTGELFF.

The chain uses TRBV7-2 and TRBJ2-2; TRBD2 matches at 12 bases. The CDR3 is 16 amino acids. Unmatched junction bases numbered 4, after V lost 5 bases and J lost 3 bases. Germline CDR1 SGHTA, CDR2 FQGNSA. The DNA for the CDR3 is TGTGCCAGCAGCCAGCGACTAGCGGGAGACACCGGGGAGCTGTTTTTT. Translated: CASSQRLAGDTGELFF.

V usage is TRBV6-5 and J usage is TRBJ1-5; 7 nucleotides align to TRBD1. CDR1 MNHEY and CDR2 SVGAGI come from the germline V gene. Trimming cost V 2 bases and J 3 bases; bases outside gene matches: 7. The CDR3 covers 16 residues. The DNA of the CDR3 is TGTGCCAGCAGTTACGGGAGGGGACAGCTCAATCAGCCCCAGCATTTT. This translates into CASSYGRGQLNQPQHF.

Regarding this clone: This sample includes further DNA sequences coding for the same CDR3. The chain couples TRBV28 to TRBJ2-1; D is unclear. Trimming removed 2 bases at V and 6 bases at J, with 5 bases between. Germline V lookup: CDR1 MDHEN, CDR2 SYDVKM. CDR3 length: 12 residues. The CDR3 loop is CASSLISNEQFF. The CDR3 DNA sequence: TGTGCCAGCAGTTTAATTAGCAATGAGCAGTTCTTC.

The V gene is TRBV27, the J gene TRBJ2-3; D ambiguous. V was cut by 0 bases and J by 2 bases, with 9 bases left in between. The CDR3 length is 15 residues. Germline CDR1 is MNHEY and CDR2 is SMNVEV (reference sequence). CDR3 sequence: CASSLSVHITDTQYF. Written as DNA, the CDR3 is TGTGCCAGCAGTTTATCGGTACATATCACAGATACGCAGTATTTT.

This chain connects TRBV30 to TRBJ1-2; a weak D match, TRBD1 (5 bases). CDR3 length: 17 amino acids. CDR1 is GTSNPN and CDR2 is SVGIG in the germline V gene (reference sequence). V dropped 1 base and J dropped 3 bases, with 21 bases sitting between them. DNA of the CDR3: TGTGCCTGGAGTGACGAGGACACTCTCTCCCCCTACTATGGCTACACCTTC. Translating it yields CAWSDEDTLSPYYGYTF.

V and J are TRBV5-4 and TRBJ1-4, with no clear D. The CDR3 is made up of 14 amino acids. V was trimmed by 4 bases and J by 6 bases, leaving 13 bases between them. Germline CDR1 is SGHNT and CDR2 is YYREEE (reference sequence). DNA for the CDR3: TGTGCCAGCAGCCCGGGGAATAGGGATGAAAAACTGTTTTTT. The encoded protein is CASSPGNRDEKLFF.

This chain uses TRBV28 with TRBJ1-3; TRBD1 aligns across 7 bases. Trimming took 6 bases from V and 0 from J; bases not matched to a gene: 17. The CDR3 is made up of 19 amino acids. In germline, CDR1 is MDHEN, CDR2 SYDVKM. The CDR3 protein is CASSISSRDSRNSGNTIYF. CDR3 nucleotide sequence: TGTGCCAGCAGCATATCAAGCCGGGACAGCCGAAACTCTGGAAACACCATATATTTT.

This chain uses TRBV30 with TRBJ2-2; 7 nucleotides agree with TRBD1. This CDR3 comprises 14 residues. V shed 2 bases, J shed 6 bases, and the junction held 6 bases outside the gene matches. Per germline, CDR1 GTSNPN and CDR2 SVGIG (reference sequence). The CDR3 DNA follows: TGTGCCTGGAGTCAAAGACAGGGTGCCGGGGAGCTGTTTTTT. Encoded protein: CAWSQRQGAGELFF.